These 16 T cell receptor beta chains share one sample of origin, sequenced in a study of identical twins. Each CDR3 protein is one row after TCRdb ran MiXCR on the 5' RACE reads. The sample shows fewer than 650,000 distinct CDR3 sequences, around 7.5% of them seen only once. Another study also made use of these data, one on yellow fever vaccine responses in identical twins.

Sequencing used PBMCs. These receptors were obtained from a woman aged 18-29 years in good health.

This chain links TRBV15 with TRBJ2-7, with a weak D call TRBD1 (5 bases). CDR1 LNHNV and CDR2 YYDKDF come from the germline V gene (reference sequence). V was shortened by 2 bases and J by 1 base, with 9 bases between the two germline ends. The CDR3 runs to 14 residues. CDR3 bases: TGTGCCACCAGCAGAACTGGGGCGTCCTACGAGCAGTACGTC. It encodes CATSRTGASYEQYV.

At least ten counts were recorded for this clonotype. The chain couples TRBV12-3 or TRBV12-4 to TRBJ2-2; 7 bases fit TRBD1. The CDR3 is 17 amino acids. V lost 5 bases, J lost 7 bases, and 16 bases stayed unmatched. CDR3: CASSGSGQYRLNGELFF. Written as DNA, the CDR3 is TGTGCCAGCAGTGGGTCGGGACAGTATCGATTGAACGGGGAGCTGTTTTTT.

This clonotype was counted a few times. The chain combines TRBV29-1 with TRBJ1-4; TRBD1 aligns across 9 bases. Looked up from germline, CDR1 is SQVTM and CDR2 is ANQGSEA. The V and J ends lost 6 bases and 10 bases, in that order; junction bases with no gene match: 12. The CDR3 has 14 amino acids. The CDR3 is CSVRNGTGFGKLFF. CDR3 nucleotides: TGCAGCGTCCGAAATGGGACAGGGTTTGGAAAACTGTTTTTT. Filled out from reference TRBV29-1 and TRBJ1-4, the complete variable domain reads SAVISQKPSRDICQRGTSLTIQCQVDSQVTMMFWYRQQPGQSLTLIATANQGSEATYESGFVIDKFPISRPNLTFSTLTVSNMSPEDSSIYLCSVRNGTGFGKLFFGSGTQLSVL.

The chain joins TRBV29-1 to TRBJ2-7; 10 positions match TRBD1. J lost 6 bases, V lost 5 bases, and 13 bases had no gene match. The germline V gene encodes CDR1 SQVTM and CDR2 ANQGSEA. The CDR3 runs 15 residues. This CDR3 reads CSVLTGRDRGREQYF. The CDR3 DNA sequence: TGCAGCGTTCTCACGGGCCGGGACAGGGGACGCGAGCAGTACTTC.

The table lists this clonotype with a few counts. The chain recombines TRBV7-9 with TRBJ2-7; D perhaps matches TRBD1 (5 bases). The germline V gene encodes CDR1 SEHNR and CDR2 FQNEAQ (reference sequence). The CDR3 spans 13 residues. V was clipped by 3 bases and J by 3 bases, with 9 bases between them. The CDR3 nucleotides are TGTGCCAGCAGCTTCAGGGAAAACTACGAGCAGTACGTC. This codes for CASSFRENYEQYV.

This clonotype was seen many times. The chain is built from TRBV29-1 and TRBJ2-1, with 8 bases that match TRBD1. The V and J ends lost 3 bases and 0 bases, in that order; junction bases with no gene match: 13. The length of the CDR3 is 18 residues. Germline V gene sequence: CDR1 SQVTM, CDR2 ANQGSEA. The CDR3 nucleotides are TGCAGCGTTGATTTGAGGCAGGGGGCCGTGAGCTCCTACAATGAGCAGTTCTTC. It encodes CSVDLRQGAVSSYNEQFF.

The chain recombines TRBV5-1 with TRBJ1-3; D unclear. Germline V CDR1 and CDR2: SGHRS, YFSETQ. Trimming cost V 2 bases and J 0 bases, with 9 bases left between them. There are 15 residues in the CDR3. Written as DNA, the CDR3 is TGCGCCAGCAGCTTCTATTCCGGCTCTGGAAACACCATATATTTT. Its protein is CASSFYSGSGNTIYF. The variable domain in full, completed from reference TRBV5-1 and TRBJ1-3, reads KAGVTQTPRYLIKTRGQQVTLSCSPISGHRSVSWYQQTPGQGLQFLFEYFSETQRNKGNFPGRFSGRQFSNSRSEMNVSTLELGDSALYLCASSFYSGSGNTIYFGEGSWLTVV.

The chain carries TRBV4-1 and TRBJ2-5; 15 bases align to TRBD2. The CDR3 length is 18 residues. Germline-derived CDR1 and CDR2 are MGHRA and YSYEKL. The trim removed 0 bases at V and 6 bases at J, leaving 8 bases unmatched. The CDR3 region is CASSQEGLAGGGRQTQYF. CDR3 nucleotides: TGCGCCAGCAGCCAAGAGGGACTAGCGGGGGGAGGGCGGCAGACCCAGTACTTC.

This clonotype was seen repeatedly, ten times or more. This rearrangement joins TRBV20-1 to TRBJ1-4, with no clear D. Germline V gene lookup returns CDR1 DFQATT and CDR2 SNEGSKA (reference sequence). The V gene lost 3 bases and the J gene lost 8 bases, with 16 bases spanning the gap. This CDR3 region has 14 residues. DNA for the CDR3: TGCAGTGCTAGTGTTGGTCGGACGGGGGAAAAACTGTTTTTT. Encoded protein: CSASVGRTGEKLFF.

This clonotype has just a few counts. The V call is TRBV18, the J call TRBJ1-1; maybe TRBD1 (5 bases). Germline loops: CDR1 KGHSH, CDR2 LQKENI. V lost 6 bases and J 10 bases, leaving 12 bases between the germline ends. CDR3 length: 11 amino acids. The CDR3 spells CASSPGEGAFF. DNA of the CDR3: TGTGCCAGCTCCCCGGGGGAGGGAGCTTTCTTT.

Ten or more counts support this clonotype. The V and J genes are TRBV20-1 and TRBJ2-2; 7 bases match TRBD1. The V and J ends lost 6 bases and 1 base, in that order; junction bases with no gene match: 8. CDR3 length equals 15 residues. In germline, CDR1 is DFQATT, CDR2 SNEGSKA (reference sequence). The CDR3 DNA is TGCAGTGCCCGACCTCGGACAGGGAACACCGGGGAGCTGTTTTTT. Translating gives CSARPRTGNTGELFF.

This chain links TRBV29-1 with TRBJ1-5, with D unclear. V dropped 6 bases and J dropped 2 bases, with 11 bases sitting between them. The CDR3 runs to 13 residues. Germline lookup yields CDR1 SQVTM and CDR2 ANQGSEA. This CDR3 is CSVVVSGNQPQHF. In DNA form, the CDR3 reads TGCAGCGTGGTCGTGTCGGGCAATCAGCCCCAGCATTTT.

This clonotype occurred many times. The chain joins TRBV29-1 to TRBJ1-1; 7 bases align to TRBD1. With 7 bases clipped from V and 1 base from J, the junction kept 6 bases outside the gene matches. The CDR3 is 13 amino acids. Per the germline V gene, CDR1 is SQVTM and CDR2 is ANQGSEA. This CDR3 reads CSAGTAKNTEAFF. CDR3 coding DNA: TGCAGCGCTGGGACAGCTAAGAACACTGAAGCTTTCTTT.

This clonotype occurred many times. This chain links TRBV5-1 with TRBJ1-2; D is unclear. The CDR3 extends over 14 amino acids. Germline V lookup: CDR1 SGHRS, CDR2 YFSETQ. V was trimmed by 1 base and J by 4 bases, leaving 11 bases between them. The CDR3 sequence is CASSLNSQTYGYTF. CDR3 nucleotide sequence: TGCGCCAGCAGCTTGAACAGCCAGACCTATGGCTACACCTTC.

Many counts were recorded for this clonotype. The chain uses TRBV11-2 and TRBJ1-6; a possible D gene is TRBD1 (5 bases). The V gene's germline CDR1 is SGHAT and CDR2 FQNNGV. V gave up 6 bases and J gave up 7 bases, with 10 bases separating them. The CDR3 consists of 13 residues. The CDR3 loop is CASSRAGNSPLHF. In DNA form, the CDR3 reads TGTGCCAGCAGTCGGGCAGGGAATTCACCCCTCCACTTT.

The rearrangement uses TRBV2 and TRBJ2-5; no clear D. Germline values: CDR1 SNHLY, CDR2 FYNNEI. The CDR3 is 13 residues long. The ends were cut back, 4 bases at V and 2 bases at J, with 8 bases in the middle. The CDR3 DNA follows: TGTGCCAGCAGTGTTCTACAACAAGAGACCCAGTACTTC. It yields the protein CASSVLQQETQYF.